This T cell receptor (beta chain) was documented in a study of CD8+CD57+ T cells in acquired aplastic anemia. At the level of the study: Sorted CD4+ and CD8+ cells yielded about 3.1 ug of DNA on average. Healthy donors gave about 10.8 million reads on average for CD4+ cells. Study conclusions and caveats: Patients shared just under 30 CD8+ CDR3 sequences with controls. Patient and control CD8+ Simpson's diversity was not significantly different.

In its sample, this clonotype was seen many times. Its antigen is currently unknown. The V end was cut by 4 bases, the J end by 0 bases, with 8 bases between. This CDR3 is 13 amino acids long. Germline V lookup: CDR1 SGHNT, CDR2 YYREEE (reference sequence). Researchers used genomic DNA as the template to profile TCR beta VDJ and CDR3. Using its own MiXCR run on the reads, TCRdb lists one record per CDR3 protein. The sample records about 110,000 distinct CDR3 sequences, less than 65% being singletons. The source of this sequence is a human donor in good health, serving as a control. Sequenced input: sorted CD4+, CD8+, or CD8+CD57+ T cells (not recorded which) from PBMCs. This sequence joins TRBV5-4 and TRBJ2-7; the D is unclear. The CDR3 DNA reads TGTGCCAGCAGCCCCCCCAGCTCCTACGAGCAGTACTTC. It codes for CASSPPSSYEQYF. The complete variable domain, with remaining parts taken from reference TRBV5-4 and TRBJ2-7, reads ETGVTQSPTHLIKTRGQQVTLRCSSQSGHNTVSWYQQALGQGPQFIFQYYREEENGRGNFPPRFSGLQFPNYSSELNVNALELDDSALYLCASSPPSSYEQYFGPGTRLTVT.